This T cell receptor (beta chain) was found in a study of blood T cell repertoires in COVID-19. Study-level background: The United States, Italy and Spain supplied acute and convalescent COVID-19 samples. T cells, B-cell-depleted T cells, or PBMCs provided the cDNA or gDNA that served as material.

Trimming shortened V by 4 bases and J by 5 bases, and 18 bases separated the two germline ends. The CDR3 extends over 15 amino acids. Germline lookup yields CDR1 SGHNT and CDR2 YYREEE (reference sequence). Authors' analysis steps: Estimates of nucleated cell counts were drawn from the amplification of reference gene primers. Measured with immunoSEQ multiplex PCR; TCRdb has only the in-frame clones, and not every one. D and trimming come from the DNA, and the V and J calls and clone size come from that table. Here the sample spans approximately 250,000 clones, less than 90% being singletons. The TCR originated in an older woman with COVID-19, enrolled during active disease. Input material: peripheral blood. The chain joins TRBV5-4 to TRBJ1-2; D is possibly TRBD1 (5 bases). The CDR3 spells CASSAGTASGYGYTF. The CDR3 bases are TGTGCCAGCAGCGCCGGGACGGCGAGCGGGTATGGCTACACCTTC.